This TCR beta chain was sequenced during a study of CD8+ T cells in alopecia areata (dated by TCRdb to between 2018 and 2020). Describing the broader study: The study used high-throughput TCRbeta sequencing to examine T cell clonal expansion in alopecia areata, in both the C3H/HeJ mouse model and human patients. Scalp tissue and sorted CD4+ and CD8+ peripheral blood T cells from patchy and totalis/universalis alopecia areata patients and from healthy controls were covered by human TCRbeta sequencing. Scalp clonality was compared among normal scalp (n=4), patchy alopecia areata scalp (n=8), and alopecia totalis/universalis scalp (n=8). RNA was obtained with the PAXgene miRNA kit for fixed scalp, the miRNeasy kit for PBMCs, and the RNeasy kit for mouse skin. TCRbeta CDR3 regions were amplified by immunoSEQ multiplex PCR with 35 Vbeta forward and 13 Jbeta reverse primers.

PBMCs were isolated by density centrifugation and stained for CD3, CD4 and CD8, and CD4+ and CD8+ T cells were sorted on a FACSAria. Scalp biopsies and blood samples were obtained from unaffected controls. The germline V gene provides CDR1 LGHNA and CDR2 YSLEER. Trimming removed 1 base from V and 6 bases from J, leaving 13 bases between the germline ends. The CDR3 covers 15 residues, taking in both the cysteine and the phenylalanine. This entry keeps only the CDR3 DNA: 45 bases, framed from base 1. Beyond this particular receptor, the publication reports: Compared with normal scalp, lesional scalp, particularly in alopecia totalis/universalis, had higher clonality and more expanded CD8+ clones, which suggests antigenic drive. Shared TCR sequences between patients were less evident than in mice, which may be partly attributable to HLA diversity in the patient population. Unlike mouse skin, where gammadelta T cells dominate, normal human skin contains resident alphabeta T cells that get sequenced too, which complicates analysis of the scalp TCR repertoire.

Receptor amplification or capture employed the immunoSEQ multiplex PCR assay. RNA was extracted from all samples and reverse transcribed into cDNA as template for TCR sequencing. First-strand cDNA was synthesized using SuperScript III with a 2:1 mix of oligo-dT and random hexamers. A synthetic immune receptor repertoire was used to gauge amplification bias, and whatever bias remained was removed computationally. Processing in the source paper ran as follows. Raw reads were preprocessed to remove errors, and CDR3 was defined according to IMGT conventions as the region from the conserved cysteine to phenylalanine. Clonality was computed by normalizing Shannon entropy by log2 of the number of productive unique TCRs and subtracting the result from 1. Whether each scalp clone was CD4 or CD8 was inferred by checking scalp TCRbeta sequences against the CD4 and CD8 repertoires from sorted blood. Entries here come from immuneACCESS through TCRdb and include only in-frame sequences with V and J called. Some clones fail to appear in such tables; in the studies checked, an unresolved V gene covers under half of the shortfall, and the cause of the remainder is unknown. V, J and clone size are taken as reported in that table, and D and trimming were inferred from the DNA itself. The sample table contains more than 95,000 clones; only one count was recorded for 55% of them. The ten biggest clones cover around 8.8% of the sample.

Turning to this clone: Its cognate antigen has yet to be identified. Base qualities are not recorded, but no much larger clone differs from it by a single base.

The chain was built from TRBV4-3 and TRBJ2-4; 6 matching bases give a weak D call of TRBD2. Sequencing was carried out using CD4+ T cells sorted from blood. This clonotype was sampled from a human donor in good health. The CDR3 loop reads CASSQVFGGINIQYF. The DNA is as follows: TGCGCCAGCAGCCAAGTGTTCGGCGGGATAAACATTCAGTACTTC.